Following are 10 T cell receptor beta chains from one sample sequenced in a study of blood T cell repertoires in COVID-19. Generated by immunoSEQ multiplex PCR, the TCRdb table keeps only in-frame clones and is missing some. The data hold approximately 210,000 clones, with 70% to 90% observed a single time. Specimen: peripheral blood. The receptors stem from a man between 25 and 39 years old who had recovered from COVID-19.

The genes are TRBV12-5 and TRBJ1-3; D is undetermined. The CDR3 loop spans 12 amino acids. V lost 2 bases and J lost 5, with 4 bases in between. Germline CDR1 reads LGHNT; CDR2 reads FRNRAP. This chain's CDR3 is CASGLNRNTIYF. CDR3 DNA sequence: TGTGCTAGTGGTTTGAACAGAAACACCATATATTTT.

In this sample, this clone turned up once. The chain recombines TRBV11-2 with TRBJ1-6; 9 bases align to TRBD1. Germline V gene sequence: CDR1 SGHAT, CDR2 FQNNGV. The ends lost 2 bases at V and 10 bases at J; junction bases unmatched: 3. The CDR3 runs to 14 residues. The CDR3 is CASSLLGTGSPLHF. The CDR3 nucleotides are TGTGCCAGCAGCTTACTTGGGACAGGGTCACCCCTCCACTTT.

The chain joins TRBV18 to TRBJ1-2; D is perhaps TRBD1 (6 bases). V gave up 0 bases and J gave up 8 bases, with 22 bases separating them. The CDR3 has 17 amino acids. The germline CDR1 and CDR2 sequences are KGHSH and LQKENI. The CDR3 DNA is TGTGCCAGCTCACCACCGGAGCAGACAGGCCTGCTTTGGGGCTACACCTTC. It encodes CASSPPEQTGLLWGYTF.

V usage is TRBV19 and J usage is TRBJ2-6, with D unclear. Germline values: CDR1 LNHDA, CDR2 SQIVND (reference sequence). The CDR3 runs 16 residues. Trimming removed 0 bases from V and 0 bases from J, with 6 bases in between. DNA of the CDR3: TGTGCCAGTAGTATAGATATCCCCTCTGGGGCCAACGTCCTGACTTTC. Translating gives CASSIDIPSGANVLTF.

The rearrangement links TRBV28 to TRBJ1-2; unclear D gene. This CDR3 is built from 13 residues. CDR1 and CDR2 from the germline V gene are MDHEN and SYDVKM. Trimming cost V 3 bases and J 8 bases, with 13 bases left between them. The CDR3 DNA sequence: TGTGCCAGCAGTTTGCATAGACCGGGGGGCTACACCTTC. Amino acid sequence: CASSLHRPGGYTF.

The chain is built from TRBV12-3 or TRBV12-4 and TRBJ1-5; a possible D gene is TRBD1 (5 bases). V was cut by 5 bases and J by 6 bases, with 11 bases left in between. The CDR3 totals 13 residues. The CDR3 loop is CASSQGNGQPQHF. CDR3 sequence (DNA): TGTGCCAGCAGTCAGGGTAATGGTCAGCCCCAGCATTTT.

This clone appeared once. The chain carries TRBV7-8 and TRBJ1-2; 9 bases match TRBD1. This CDR3 has 15 amino acids. Germline CDR1 SGHVS, CDR2 FQNEAQ. Losses at the gene ends were 5 bases for V and 7 bases for J; bases not matched to a gene: 11. The CDR3 DNA reads as TGTGCCAGCAGCCTTCGACTACAGGGGGCCGGTGGCTACACCTTC. Translation gives CASSLRLQGAGGYTF. Filled out from reference TRBV7-8 and TRBJ1-2, the complete variable domain reads GAGVSQSPRYKVAKRGQDVALRCDPISGHVSLFWYQQALGQGPEFLTYFQNEAQLDKSGLPSDRFFAERPEGSVSTLKIQRTQQEDSAVYLCASSLRLQGAGGYTFGSGTRLTVV.

The V and J genes are TRBV10-2 and TRBJ2-7; a possible D gene is TRBD1 (5 bases). Trimming shortened V by 6 bases and J by 3 bases, and 9 bases separated the two germline ends. Per the germline V gene, CDR1 is WSHSY and CDR2 is SAAADI. The CDR3 spans 12 residues. Written as DNA, the CDR3 is TGCGCCAGCAGCCCAGGACACTACGAGCAGTACTTC. This encodes CASSPGHYEQYF.

The chain is built from TRBV4-1 and TRBJ2-7; 7 bases align to TRBD2. This CDR3 spans 15 amino acids. J gave up 0 bases and V 3 bases, and 5 bases lay outside the gene matches. Germline V gene sequence: CDR1 MGHRA, CDR2 YSYEKL. The CDR3 DNA follows: TGCGCCAGCAGCCATGGTAGCGGGCGCTCCTACGAGCAGTACTTC. This codes for CASSHGSGRSYEQYF.

The V and J genes are TRBV19 and TRBJ2-1; 9 bases match TRBD1. Per the germline V gene, CDR1 is LNHDA and CDR2 is SQIVND (reference sequence). The trim removed 4 bases at V and 8 bases at J, leaving 6 bases unmatched. The CDR3 covers 14 residues. CDR3 in DNA: TGTGCCAGTAGTACAACAGGGGGCGGATATGAGCAGTTCTTC. This codes for CASSTTGGGYEQFF. Variable domain in full (rest from reference TRBV19 and TRBJ2-1): DGGITQSPKYLFRKEGQNVTLSCEQNLNHDAMYWYRQDPGQGLRLIYYSQIVNDFQKGDIAEGYSVSREKKESFPLTVTSAQKNPTAFYLCASSTTGGGYEQFFGPGTRLTVL.